A selection of T cell receptor beta chains follows, all from one sample in a study. One entry per CDR3 protein results from TCRdb running MiXCR on the RT-PCR reads. The sample includes almost 700,000 distinct CDR3 sequences, around 14% of them seen just once. The sample was memory CD4+ T cells from blood. Receptor source: a female donor in good health, serving as a healthy control. Each CDR3 is given with its conserved first and last residue. A D gene is named only where the DNA matches it firmly. The size of a clone is reported for some rows only, either as once, few or many, or as a class for expanded clones.

V,J,size,D,DNA,CDR3
TRBV20-1,TRBJ2-3,.,TRBD2,TGCAGTGCTAGAATAGTGGCGGGAGGGGCAAGCACAGATACGCAGTATTTT,CSARIVAGGASTDTQYF
TRBV12-3/TRBV12-4,TRBJ2-7,.,.,TGTGCCAGCACCCAGTATGGAGATGAGTCCTACGAGCAGTACTTC,CASTQYGDESYEQYF
TRBV28,TRBJ2-1,.,TRBD1,TGTGCCAGCAGCCGCCCGGGACAGGGCGGCGATGAGCAGTTCTTC,CASSRPGQGGDEQFF
TRBV11-2,TRBJ1-6,few,TRBD1,TGTGCCAGCAGCCCCCCGACAGGGGTTGACAATTCACCCCTCCACTTT,CASSPPTGVDNSPLHF
TRBV15,TRBJ1-3,many,.,TGTGCCACCAGCAGAGCCCCCCGAGCAGGTTCTGGAAACACCATATATTTT,CATSRAPRAGSGNTIYF
TRBV27,TRBJ2-5,few,.,TGTGCCAGCAGTTTACCGGGGGCGGTGACCCAGTACTTC,CASSLPGAVTQYF
TRBV11-1,TRBJ2-7,.,.,TGTGCCAGTCGCGGTACTAGCGAGCAGTACTTC,CASRGTSEQYF
TRBV11-2,TRBJ2-7,.,.,TGTGCCAGCAGCGGAACAACAGACTACGAGCAGTACTTC,CASSGTTDYEQYF
TRBV9,TRBJ2-3,few,.,TGTGCCAGCAGCGTAGGGGTAGCGGAATACACAGATACGCAGTATTTT,CASSVGVAEYTDTQYF
TRBV3-1,TRBJ2-3,.,.,TGTGCCAGCAGCCCAGACATCACAGATACGCAGTATTTT,CASSPDITDTQYF
TRBV28,TRBJ2-1,few,.,TGTGCCAGCAGTTGGCGACAGATCGATGAGCAGTTCTTC,CASSWRQIDEQFF
TRBV6-5,TRBJ2-3,few,.,TGTGCCAGCAGCATCTTTCAGGGGCGGGAAGATACGCAGTATTTT,CASSIFQGREDTQYF
TRBV5-1,TRBJ1-4,.,.,TGCGCCAGCAGCTTAGGGGAGACTAATGAAAAACTGTTTTTT,CASSLGETNEKLFF
TRBV4-1,TRBJ2-5,.,TRBD2,TGCGCCAGCAGCCAAGACCTTGGAGCGGGAGGGAGAGAGACCCAGTACTTC,CASSQDLGAGGRETQYF
TRBV6-6,TRBJ2-7,.,.,TGTGCCAGCAGTTCGCTCGAGGAGCAGTACTTC,CASSSLEEQYF
TRBV30,TRBJ1-3,.,.,TGTGCCTGGAACACAGGGACCTCTAGAAACACCATATATTTT,CAWNTGTSRNTIYF
TRBV25-1,TRBJ1-3,.,.,TGTGCCAGCAGTGAATCAGGATACTCTGGAAACACCATATATTTT,CASSESGYSGNTIYF
TRBV5-5,TRBJ1-6,.,.,TGTGCCAGCAGGAGGACAGTCTCCTATAATTCACCCCTCCACTTT,CASRRTVSYNSPLHF
TRBV12-3/TRBV12-4,TRBJ2-2,few,.,TGTGCCAGCAGTTTCCAGGGCCCGAAGCTCACCGGGGAGCTGTTTTTT,CASSFQGPKLTGELFF
TRBV10-3,TRBJ2-7,many,.,TGTGCCATCAGTGAGGTAGCGGTTCCCTACGAGCAGTACTTC,CAISEVAVPYEQYF
TRBV5-5,TRBJ2-7,.,TRBD2,TGTGCCAGCAGCTTGGAGAGACTAGCGGGAGACGAGCAGTACTTC,CASSLERLAGDEQYF
TRBV9,TRBJ2-7,.,.,TGTGCCAGCAGTACGGGGGCCATCTCCTACGAGCAGTACTTC,CASSTGAISYEQYF
TRBV28,TRBJ2-1,.,.,TGTGCCAGCAGTTCGGGGGGACAGCGGGATGAGCAGTTCTTC,CASSSGGQRDEQFF
TRBV11-2,TRBJ2-1,.,.,TGTGCCAGCAGCTCGACCACAGGGAGATACAATGAGCAGTTCTTC,CASSSTTGRYNEQFF
TRBV20-1,TRBJ2-7,many,.,TGCAGTGCCCAGTCGGGGCAGTTCTCCTACGAGCAGTACTTC,CSAQSGQFSYEQYF
TRBV10-3,TRBJ2-7,many,.,TGTGCCACCCACCCCCCTAGGACTGGAGTGAGGTACGAGCAGTACTTC,CATHPPRTGVRYEQYF
TRBV4-2,TRBJ2-2,.,.,TGTGCCAGCAGCCGCGACCCTCACCTAAACACCGGGGAGCTGTTTTTT,CASSRDPHLNTGELFF
TRBV6-2/TRBV6-3,TRBJ2-7,.,.,TGTGCCAGCAGTTACGACCCGGGGCTAGCCGGATACGAGCAGTACTTC,CASSYDPGLAGYEQYF
TRBV24-1,TRBJ2-2,few,TRBD2,TGTGCCACCAGTGGGCTAGCGGCCCCTGGGGCCGGGGAGCTGTTTTTT,CATSGLAAPGAGELFF
TRBV15,TRBJ1-5,.,.,TGTGCCACCAGCAGAGATCGTTGGGGCAATCAGCCCCAGCATTTT,CATSRDRWGNQPQHF
TRBV27,TRBJ1-1,many,.,TGTGCCAGCAGGACTCAGGGGAACACTGAAGCTTTCTTT,CASRTQGNTEAFF
TRBV29-1,TRBJ1-1,few,.,TGCAGCGTTGCCGACGGATCGAACACTGAAGCTTTCTTT,CSVADGSNTEAFF
TRBV6-6,TRBJ2-3,many,.,TGTGCCAGCACCCCACTTGGGAACGACCCGGATACGCAGTATTTT,CASTPLGNDPDTQYF
TRBV2,TRBJ1-3,.,TRBD1,TGTGCCAGCAGCGAAACCGGGACAGCTGGAAACACCATATATTTT,CASSETGTAGNTIYF
TRBV5-6,TRBJ1-6,.,.,TGTGCCAGCAGCCGAACAGGAGAGGGATATAATTCACCCCTCCACTTT,CASSRTGEGYNSPLHF
TRBV7-2,TRBJ1-6,.,TRBD1,TGTGCCAGCAGCTTGGGACAGGCAACTGATTCACCCCTCCACTTT,CASSLGQATDSPLHF
TRBV7-2,TRBJ2-2,.,TRBD1,TGTGCCAGCAGCTTAGTTGGGGACAGGGGGGAGCTGTTTTTT,CASSLVGDRGELFF
TRBV7-8,TRBJ1-5,few,TRBD1,TGTGCCAGCAGCTGGGGACAGCCTTATAGCAATCAGCCCCAGCATTTT,CASSWGQPYSNQPQHF
TRBV20-1,TRBJ1-2,.,.,TGCAGTGCCAGCGACAGTTATGGCTACACCTTC,CSASDSYGYTF
TRBV5-1,TRBJ2-3,many,.,TGCGCCAGCAGCTCAGGCAGTTCGCTTCTCACAGATACGCAGTATTTT,CASSSGSSLLTDTQYF
TRBV20-1,TRBJ1-5,.,.,TGCAGTGCTAGAGATCTATCAGGGAATGGTGGCAATCAGCCCCAGCATTTT,CSARDLSGNGGNQPQHF
TRBV7-2,TRBJ2-5,many,TRBD2,TGTGCCAGCACCAATCCCCCTAGCGGGAGCGCCGAGACCCAGTACTTC,CASTNPPSGSAETQYF
TRBV12-3/TRBV12-4,TRBJ1-4,few,.,TGTGCCAGCAGTTTGGGACATCGGGAAAAACTGTTTTTT,CASSLGHREKLFF
TRBV4-1,TRBJ1-2,few,TRBD1,TGCGCCAGCAGCCCCAAACACGGACAGGCTAACTATGGCTACACCTTC,CASSPKHGQANYGYTF
TRBV5-6,TRBJ2-5,.,.,TGTGCCAGCAGCTTGTATAGACAGACAGAAAGCCAAGAGACCCAGTACTTC,CASSLYRQTESQETQYF
TRBV5-1,TRBJ2-1,.,TRBD1,TGCGCCAGCAGCCCCACCCCCTCGGGACAGGGCTACAATGAGCAGTTCTTC,CASSPTPSGQGYNEQFF
TRBV28,TRBJ1-1,.,.,TGTGCCAGCAGTTTTGCTATACAGGGTTTAGTGAACACTGAAGCTTTCTTT,CASSFAIQGLVNTEAFF
TRBV7-2,TRBJ2-5,few,TRBD2,TGTGCCAGCAGCGTAGCGGGAGGGCCGCAGACCCAGTACTTC,CASSVAGGPQTQYF
TRBV19,TRBJ2-3,.,.,TGTGCCAGTAGTGATCCAGGGTTTCTAGATACGCAGTATTTT,CASSDPGFLDTQYF
TRBV28,TRBJ2-7,few,TRBD1,TGTGCCAGCAAACAGGGGGACTACGAGCAGTACTTC,CASKQGDYEQYF
TRBV14,TRBJ2-3,.,TRBD1,TGTGCCAGCAGCCATAAGACAGGGGAAGATACGCAGTATTTT,CASSHKTGEDTQYF
TRBV6-2/TRBV6-3,TRBJ2-7,few,.,TGTGCCAGCGGGGAATTGACAGTCCGGTACGAGCAGTACTTC,CASGELTVRYEQYF
TRBV6-2/TRBV6-3,TRBJ1-5,.,TRBD1,TGTGCCAGCAGCCCCGACCGAGACAGGGTCTATAGCAATCAGCCCCAGCATTTT,CASSPDRDRVYSNQPQHF
TRBV7-3,TRBJ1-5,many,.,TGTGCCAGCAGCCCCGTTTCCCGGTATAATCAGCCCCAGCATTTT,CASSPVSRYNQPQHF
TRBV7-6,TRBJ2-3,many,TRBD2,TGTGCCAGCAGCACTAGCGTAGCCGGGAGCACAGATACGCAGTATTTT,CASSTSVAGSTDTQYF
TRBV20-1,TRBJ2-5,.,.,TGCAGTCTTGATTTAGCAGGAGAGACCCAGTACTTC,CSLDLAGETQYF
TRBV20-1,TRBJ2-7,few,.,TGCAGTGCTAGTAGGCTAGTTATCGGCTACGAGCAGTACTTC,CSASRLVIGYEQYF
TRBV27,TRBJ2-5,.,TRBD2,TGTGCCAGCAGACGACTAGCGGGAGAAGAGACCCAGTACTTC,CASRRLAGEETQYF
TRBV28,TRBJ1-5,few,.,TGTGCCAGCAGCGAACGAAGGCGGCCCCAGCATTTT,CASSERRRPQHF
TRBV6-5,TRBJ2-5,many,.,TGTGCCAGCAGGGTCGACTACGCTCCAGAGACCCAGTACTTC,CASRVDYAPETQYF